This T cell receptor (beta chain) was found in a study of CD8+CD57+ T cells in acquired aplastic anemia. Study in general: DNA recovered from sorted CD4+ and CD8+ cells had a mean of around 3.2 ug.

Individuals selected for sequencing had exhibited CD8+CD57+ cell expansion on flow cytometry. In all patients, the disease was severe acquired aplastic anemia. The study sampled blood from patients who had received no therapy. The template used for profiling TCR beta VDJ and CDR3 was genomic DNA. Each CDR3 protein is one row after TCRdb ran MiXCR on the reads. The data show around 500,000 distinct CDR3 sequences, approximately 33% seen once. V shed 1 base and J shed 2 bases, with 15 bases lying between them. The CDR3 loop spans 17 amino acids. The germline V gene encodes CDR1 LNHDA and CDR2 SQIVND (reference sequence). This clonotype was picked up a small number of times.

The sequenced sample consisted of sorted CD4+, CD8+, or CD8+CD57+ T cells (not recorded which) from PBMCs. The rearrangement uses TRBV19 and TRBJ1-5; D possibly corresponds to TRBD1 (6 bases). This sequence originates from a human donor with aplastic anemia. For the CDR3, the DNA is TGTGCCAGTAGTATAGTTCGGGGGCCCCGGGGCAATCAGCCCCAGCATTTT. The encoded protein is CASSIVRGPRGNQPQHF.